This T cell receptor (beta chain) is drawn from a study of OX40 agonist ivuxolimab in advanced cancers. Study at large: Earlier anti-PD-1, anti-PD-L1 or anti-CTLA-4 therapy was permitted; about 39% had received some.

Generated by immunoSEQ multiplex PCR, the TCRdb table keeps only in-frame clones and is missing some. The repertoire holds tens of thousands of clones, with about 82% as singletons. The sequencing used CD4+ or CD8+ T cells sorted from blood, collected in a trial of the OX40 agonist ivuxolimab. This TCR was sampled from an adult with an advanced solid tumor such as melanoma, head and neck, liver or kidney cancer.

CDR3 in amino acids: CASSFPRGSGANVLTF. The CDR3 bases are TGTGCCAGCAGCTTCCCCAGGGGCTCTGGGGCCAACGTCCTGACTTTC. J is TRBJ2-6 and V is TRBV11-2; the D gene is possibly TRBD1 (6 bases). The germline gives CDR1 SGHAT, CDR2 FQNNGV. The length of the CDR3 is 16 residues. V lost 3 bases and J lost 0, with 9 bases in between.